These T cell receptor beta chains were read from a single sample in a study of memory CD4+ T cells and cytomegalovirus serostatus. TCRdb's table, derived via immunoSEQ multiplex PCR, lists solely in-frame clones and lacks some. The sample records about 52,000 clones, 65% to 80% being singletons. The sequencing input was memory CD4+ T cells from blood. Receptors originate from an adult in good health and CMV-seropositive. CDR3s include the opening cysteine and the closing phenylalanine or tryptophan. D genes are given only for firm matches. Expanded clones are given a class, and other clones once, few, many or no size at all.

d_gene	v_gene	len	j_gene	abundance	CDR3nt	CDR3aa
.	TRBV5-1	13	TRBJ2-1	.	TGCGCCAGCAGCTTGTTGGATCGGAATGAGCAGTTCTTC	CASSLLDRNEQFF
TRBD2	TRBV6-4	15	TRBJ2-2	.	TGTGCCAGCAGTGACAGCGGGGGGGCCTTCGGGGAGCTGTTTTTT	CASSDSGGAFGELFF
TRBD2	TRBV4-2	16	TRBJ2-7	once	TGTGCCAGCAGCCAAGATTCTGCCGCTAGCGGAGCCGAGCAGTACTTC	CASSQDSAASGAEQYF
.	TRBV2	12	TRBJ1-1	.	TGTGCCAGCGGTCGGTCTCACACTGAAGCTTTCTTT	CASGRSHTEAFF
TRBD1	TRBV27	17	TRBJ1-5	.	TGTGCCAGCAGTTCTCCGACCGGGACAGGGAAGAATCAGCCCCAGCATTTT	CASSSPTGTGKNQPQHF
.	TRBV28	15	TRBJ2-3	.	TGTGCCATCGGGGAGTTGTTGCGGAGCACAGATACGCAGTATTTT	CAIGELLRSTDTQYF
.	TRBV5-1	16	TRBJ1-3	.	TGCGCCAGCAGCTTGGGATGGGGGAGCTCTGGAAACACCATATATTTT	CASSLGWGSSGNTIYF
.	TRBV28	12	TRBJ1-1	.	TGTGCCAGCAGTTTGCCTAACACTGAAGCTTTCTTT	CASSLPNTEAFF
.	TRBV7-9	15	TRBJ1-4	.	TGTGCCAGCAGCCGCCGGGAACAGAAAAATGAAAAACTGTTTTTT	CASSRREQKNEKLFF
.	TRBV23-1	13	TRBJ1-2	.	TGCGCCGACCTCCCAAAGACAGCCTATGGCTACACCTTC	CADLPKTAYGYTF
.	TRBV5-1	16	TRBJ2-5	.	TGCGCCAGCAGCTTGAATTCTGCGGGCTCGGGGGAGACCCAGTACTTC	CASSLNSAGSGETQYF
.	TRBV7-3	14	TRBJ2-1	.	TGTGCCAGCAGCTTAACGAGTGGGAACAATGAGCAGTTCTTC	CASSLTSGNNEQFF
TRBD2	TRBV5-4	14	TRBJ2-3	.	TGTGCCAGCGGCTCGAGCGGGGGGGCGGATACGCAGTATTTT	CASGSSGGADTQYF
.	TRBV12-5	15	TRBJ2-3	once	TGTGCTAGTGGTATACCTAGCTTTAGCACAGATACGCAGTATTTT	CASGIPSFSTDTQYF
.	TRBV4-1	15	TRBJ1-1	.	TGCGCCAGCAGCCACCCGGGGAGGCAGAACACTGAAGCTTTCTTT	CASSHPGRQNTEAFF
.	TRBV28	14	TRBJ2-5	.	TGTGCCAGCAGTTCACCACTCTTGGCAGAGACCCAGTACTTC	CASSSPLLAETQYF
TRBD1	TRBV28	13	TRBJ1-1	once	TGTGCCAGTTCCAGGGGGCAGGGCACTGAAGCTTTCTTT	CASSRGQGTEAFF
.	TRBV7-2	13	TRBJ2-7	.	TGTGCCAGCAGCCGATGGAGCTCCTACGAGCAGTACTTC	CASSRWSSYEQYF
TRBD2	TRBV30	15	TRBJ2-5	.	TGTGCCTGGAGGAGCCAAGCGGGGGATAAAGAGACCCAGTACTTC	CAWRSQAGDKETQYF
TRBD1	TRBV7-8	16	TRBJ2-2	.	TGTGCCAGCAGCTCAGACAGGGGGTTGGGTCCCGGGGAGCTGTTTTTT	CASSSDRGLGPGELFF
.	TRBV4-3	14	TRBJ1-2	.	TGCGCCAGCAGCCAAGATATGGGGGTCTATGGCTACACCTTC	CASSQDMGVYGYTF
.	TRBV19	15	TRBJ1-6	.	TGTGCCAGTAGGCCAGCGGGGTCCTATAATTCACCCCTCCACTTT	CASRPAGSYNSPLHF
TRBD1	TRBV4-2	15	TRBJ1-5	.	TGTGCCAGCAGCCAAAACAGGGGGCTCAATCAGCCCCAGCATTTT	CASSQNRGLNQPQHF
.	TRBV30	13	TRBJ1-1	.	TGTGCCTGGAGGACTTGGGGGAACACTGAAGCTTTCTTT	CAWRTWGNTEAFF
TRBD1	TRBV2	16	TRBJ2-3	.	TGTGCCAGCAGACTACGACTGGGACAGGGGGCAGATACGCAGTATTTT	CASRLRLGQGADTQYF
TRBD2	TRBV4-2	15	TRBJ2-3	.	TGTGCCAGCAGCTCCAGGACTAGCGGCACAGATACGCAGTATTTT	CASSSRTSGTDTQYF
TRBD2	TRBV2	12	TRBJ2-5	.	TGTGCCGGGCGGGAGAACACAAAGACCCAGTACTTC	CAGRENTKTQYF
.	TRBV7-2	14	TRBJ2-7	few	TGTGCCAGCAGTCCAACCCCATGGGGCTCCGAGCAGTACTTC	CASSPTPWGSEQYF
.	TRBV6-1	15	TRBJ1-2	once	TGTGCCAGCAGTGAAGGGGAACAGGGCAACTATGGCTACACCTTC	CASSEGEQGNYGYTF
TRBD1	TRBV18	16	TRBJ1-1	.	TGTGCCAGCTCACCAGTGGGATTACAGGGGGCGAGTGAAGCTTTCTTT	CASSPVGLQGASEAFF
.	TRBV6-5	14	TRBJ1-2	.	TGTGCCAGCAGTTACACCGGGACTGGCTATGGCTACACCTTC	CASSYTGTGYGYTF
.	TRBV6-5	12	TRBJ1-2	.	TGTGCCAGCAGGAAAACAGGAGGAGGCTACACCTTC	CASRKTGGGYTF
.	TRBV6-1	11	TRBJ1-2	few	TGTGCCAGCACTAGGAACTATGGCTACACCTTC	CASTRNYGYTF
TRBD2	TRBV30	15	TRBJ2-7	.	TGTGCCTGGAGTGGACGGGGGGGGTTTGGCTACGAGCAGTACTTC	CAWSGRGGFGYEQYF
TRBD1	TRBV18	15	TRBJ2-7	.	TGTGCCAGCTGTTCGCTAGGGACAGGGGAATACGAGCAGTACTTC	CASCSLGTGEYEQYF
TRBD2	TRBV5-1	17	TRBJ2-1	.	TGCGCCAGCAGCTGGACTAGCGGGGGGGCCTCCTACAATGAGCAGTTCTTC	CASSWTSGGASYNEQFF
.	TRBV4-2	13	TRBJ1-2	.	TGTGCCAGCAGCCAGTCTACGGTCTATGGCTACACCTTC	CASSQSTVYGYTF
TRBD1	TRBV27	17	TRBJ1-6	.	TGTGCCAGCAGTTCCTTATTCGGACAGGGTAGATACTCACCCCTCCACTTT	CASSSLFGQGRYSPLHF
.	TRBV7-9	15	TRBJ1-4	.	TGTGCCAGCAGCCCAAGGGGAGGGGAAAATGAAAAACTGTTTTTT	CASSPRGGENEKLFF
TRBD1	TRBV6-1	15	TRBJ1-5	.	TGTGCCAGCAGGCCCTACCAGGGGGCAGGACAGCCCCAGCATTTT	CASRPYQGAGQPQHF
.	TRBV4-3	14	TRBJ2-2	.	TGCGCCAGCAGCCAGTACGCATTGACCGGGGAGCTGTTTTTT	CASSQYALTGELFF
TRBD2	TRBV5-1	17	TRBJ2-1	.	TGCGCCAGCAGCGCCTTCGCCGGGACTAGCGGATACAATGAGCAGTTCTTC	CASSAFAGTSGYNEQFF
TRBD2	TRBV6-6	16	TRBJ2-1	few	TGTGCCAGCAGTTCCATACTAGCGGGGGTAATCAATGAGCAGTTCTTC	CASSSILAGVINEQFF
TRBD2	TRBV11-1	18	TRBJ2-2	.	TGTGCCAGCAGCCCCATCGGACTAGCGGCAATGAACACCGGGGAGCTGTTTTTT	CASSPIGLAAMNTGELFF
.	TRBV6-6	16	TRBJ1-2	.	TGTGCCAGCAGTAGCCGACAGTCAACGATTAACTATGGCTACACCTTC	CASSSRQSTINYGYTF
.	TRBV5-8	15	TRBJ2-5	.	TGTGCCAGCAGCTTGGGTAGGCAGCTCCAAGAGACCCAGTACTTC	CASSLGRQLQETQYF
TRBD1	TRBV2	15	TRBJ2-1	.	TGTGCCAGCCGATCAGGGGGAGTAGGGGAAAATGAGCAGTTCTTC	CASRSGGVGENEQFF
TRBD1	TRBV7-2	14	TRBJ2-7	.	TGTGCCAGCAGCCCGGGGACAGGTTGGACCGAGCAGTACTTC	CASSPGTGWTEQYF
TRBD1	TRBV5-1	15	TRBJ2-1	.	TGCGCCAGCAGCTTCACGACAGGGGGCTACAATGAGCAGTTCTTC	CASSFTTGGYNEQFF
.	TRBV30	13	TRBJ1-4	once	TGTGCCTGGAGTGCGGGGGACGGTGAAAAACTGTTTTTT	CAWSAGDGEKLFF
.	TRBV11-1	15	TRBJ2-1	.	TGTGCCAGCAGCTTATCTTCCAGCAGGGCAAATGAGCAGTTCTTC	CASSLSSSRANEQFF
.	TRBV27	17	TRBJ1-4	.	TGTGCCAGCCGCGGCCGGACAGTCTTCACAACTAATGAAAAACTGTTTTTT	CASRGRTVFTTNEKLFF
TRBD2	TRBV10-3	15	TRBJ2-5	once	TGTGCCATCAGTGAGTCGGGGCGGGAGGGAGAGACCCAGTACTTC	CAISESGREGETQYF
.	TRBV2	15	TRBJ2-7	.	TGTGCCAGCAGGTCCGGACAGAATGGGCGCTACGAGCAGTACTTC	CASRSGQNGRYEQYF
.	TRBV7-8	14	TRBJ2-5	.	TGTGCCAGCAGCTTGGGCAGGGTCGGGGAGACCCAGTACTTC	CASSLGRVGETQYF
.	TRBV7-9	14	TRBJ1-2	once	TGTGCCAGCAGCTTAGACAGAAGAAACTATGGCTACACCTTC	CASSLDRRNYGYTF
TRBD1	TRBV19	18	TRBJ2-4	.	TGTGCCAGTAGTCCGGGACAGGGGTTCGGACTAGCCAAAAACATTCAGTACTTC	CASSPGQGFGLAKNIQYF
.	TRBV23-1	17	TRBJ1-1	.	TGCGCCAGCAGCCCAGGGACGGGCGATTCTATGAACACTGAAGCTTTCTTT	CASSPGTGDSMNTEAFF
.	TRBV19	14	TRBJ1-5	.	TGTGCCAGTAGTATCACAGGAAGCAATCAGCCCCAGCATTTT	CASSITGSNQPQHF